The 24 T cell receptor beta chains given below trace back to one sample, sequenced in a study of blood T cell repertoires in COVID-19. Sequencing used immunoSEQ multiplex PCR; TCRdb keeps in-frame clones, though not all of them. The profile shows 140,000 to 150,000 clones, 70% to 90% of them singletons. Sequencing input: peripheral blood. The receptor source for this set is an older woman with COVID-19, enrolled during active disease.

V and J are TRBV4-1 and TRBJ2-3, with 7 bases lining up with TRBD2. The length of the CDR3 is 16 residues. V dropped 0 bases and J dropped 6; count of bases not matched to a gene: 9. Germline CDR1 MGHRA, CDR2 YSYEKL. CDR3 sequence (DNA): TGCGCCAGCAGCCAAGAACGGGGCGGGGGTAGTGATACGCAGTATTTT. Amino acids: CASSQERGGGSDTQYF.

J is TRBJ1-4 and V is TRBV9, with no clear D. The V gene lost 3 bases and the J gene lost 7 bases, with 19 bases spanning the gap. Germline V gene sequence: CDR1 SGDLS, CDR2 YYNGEE. The CDR3 extends over 16 amino acids. This CDR3 reads CASSATRDPAGEKLFF. In nucleotides, the CDR3 is TGTGCCAGCAGCGCTACACGAGACCCGGCGGGTGAAAAACTGTTTTTT.

This chain connects TRBV14 to TRBJ2-1, with 8 bases fitting TRBD2. V dropped 1 base and J dropped 2; count of bases not matched to a gene: 13. CDR1 and CDR2 from the germline V gene are SGHDN and FVKESK. The CDR3 runs 19 residues. The CDR3 reads CASSQGYGGGSLTYNEQFF. In DNA form, the CDR3 reads TGTGCCAGCAGCCAAGGGTACGGCGGGGGGAGTCTTACCTACAATGAGCAGTTCTTC.

V and J are TRBV6-5 and TRBJ1-6; D remains ambiguous. Germline CDR1 and CDR2: MNHEY and SVGAGI. This CDR3 has 13 amino acids. Trimming took 8 bases from V and 5 from J, leaving 10 bases between them. The CDR3, as DNA: TGTGCCAGCGGGAGAGGGAATAATTCACCCCTCCACTTT. This encodes CASGRGNNSPLHF.

The chain recombines TRBV4-1 with TRBJ2-5; 9 nucleotides agree with TRBD2. CDR1 MGHRA and CDR2 YSYEKL come from the germline V gene. The CDR3 contains 14 residues. Trimming took 1 base from V and 7 from J; bases not matched to a gene: 4. The CDR3 DNA is TGCGCCAGCAGCCAAGGGGGACTAGCTGGGACCCAGTACTTC. This translates into CASSQGGLAGTQYF.

This sequence joins TRBV7-9 and TRBJ2-3, with a tentative D call TRBD1 (6 bases). The germline CDR1 and CDR2 sequences are SEHNR and FQNEAQ (reference sequence). This CDR3 is 14 amino acids long. Trimming pared 4 bases from V and 1 base from J, leaving 9 bases between. This CDR3 reads CASSSWTGTDTQYF. CDR3 coding DNA: TGTGCCAGCAGCTCCTGGACAGGCACAGATACGCAGTATTTT. The full variable domain, completed using reference TRBV7-9 and TRBJ2-3, is DTGVSQNPRHKITKRGQNVTFRCDPISEHNRLYWYRQTLGQGPEFLTYFQNEAQLEKSRLLSDRFSAERPKGSFSTLEIQRTEQGDSAMYLCASSSWTGTDTQYFGPGTRLTVL.

The chain couples TRBV14 to TRBJ1-1; 8 bases fit TRBD1. The CDR3 is made up of 13 amino acids. V was clipped by 6 bases and J by 11 bases; unmatched bases: 11. CDR1 is SGHDN and CDR2 is FVKESK in the germline V gene. CDR3 DNA: TGTGCCAGCAGTTCGACAGGGGCGTATCGGGCTTTCTTT. Translation: CASSSTGAYRAFF.

The chain couples TRBV7-9 to TRBJ2-3; weak D call: TRBD1 (5 bases). Germline V gives CDR1 SEHNR, CDR2 FQNEAQ (reference sequence). Trimming took off 8 bases at V and 2 bases at J, with 20 bases between the two ends. There are 16 residues in the CDR3. CDR3 in DNA: TGTGCCAGCTACCCCAAAATCGGACATAACACAGATACGCAGTATTTT. Protein product: CASYPKIGHNTDTQYF.

This rearrangement joins TRBV9 to TRBJ2-7; 8 nucleotides align to TRBD1. The V gene end was trimmed by 4 bases and the J gene end by 5 bases; junction bases not matched to a gene: 14. This CDR3 comprises 16 residues. Germline-derived CDR1 and CDR2 are SGDLS and YYNGEE. The CDR3 loop is CASSLGEAGGVNEQYF. CDR3 nucleotides: TGTGCCAGCAGCCTTGGAGAGGCAGGGGGCGTCAACGAGCAGTACTTC.

This clone was found once. The rearrangement joins TRBV18 to TRBJ1-1, with D maybe TRBD1 (5 bases). V was shortened by 0 bases and J by 2 bases, with 16 bases between the two germline ends. The germline CDR1 and CDR2 sequences are KGHSH and LQKENI. The CDR3 spans 17 residues. CDR3 region: CASSPPGGTEGNTEAFF. The CDR3 DNA sequence: TGTGCCAGCTCACCACCGGGGGGAACAGAGGGAAACACTGAAGCTTTCTTT. Full variable domain (missing parts from reference TRBV18 and TRBJ1-1): NAGVMQNPRHLVRRRGQEARLRCSPMKGHSHVYWYRQLPEEGLKFMVYLQKENIIDESGMPKERFSAEFPKEGPSILRIQQVVRGDSAAYFCASSPPGGTEGNTEAFFGQGTRLTVV.

The V gene is TRBV28, the J gene TRBJ2-7; maybe TRBD1 (6 bases). V was cut by 4 bases and J by 1 base, with 8 bases left in between. This CDR3 is built from 13 residues. The germline CDR1 and CDR2 sequences are MDHEN and SYDVKM. CDR3 protein: CASSSGQSYEQYF. The CDR3 DNA is TGTGCCAGCAGTTCAGGACAGTCCTACGAGCAGTACTTC.

Details on this clone: Other DNA sequences in the sample encode the same CDR3. The chain employs TRBV5-1 and TRBJ1-3, with D possibly matching TRBD1 (6 bases). Trimming removed 2 bases from V and 4 bases from J, with 10 bases in between. CDR3 length: 14 amino acids. The V gene's germline CDR1 is SGHRS and CDR2 YFSETQ. CDR3 DNA sequence: TGCGCCAGCAGCTTATCAGGGGAGGGAAACACCATATATTTT. Translation: CASSLSGEGNTIYF.

This clone was found once. The CDR3 bases are TGTGCCAGCAGCGTAGAACTGAACTATGGCTACACCTTC. Translation: CASSVELNYGYTF. The chain recombines TRBV9 with TRBJ1-2; D call uncertain. Germline V gene sequence: CDR1 SGDLS, CDR2 YYNGEE. V was pared by 0 bases and J by 2 bases, with 5 bases between. This CDR3 comprises 13 residues.

The chain carries TRBV28 and TRBJ2-3; possible D gene TRBD1, 6 bases. The CDR3 is 16 residues long. Trimming took off 2 bases at V and 4 bases at J, with 16 bases between the two ends. CDR1 and CDR2 (germline): MDHEN, SYDVKM. Written as DNA, the CDR3 is TGTGCCAGCAGTTTACCTGGTGGGGGCCACCCAGATACGCAGTATTTT. Its translation: CASSLPGGGHPDTQYF.

The J gene is TRBJ2-2, the V gene TRBV10-3; tentative D call: TRBD1 (6 bases). Trimming stripped 10 bases from V and 5 bases from J, with 8 bases between. The CDR3 consists of 11 residues. Germline CDR1 is ENHRY and CDR2 is SYGVKD. CDR3 region: CATQGTGELFF. The DNA of the CDR3 is TGTGCCACCCAGGGGACCGGGGAGCTGTTTTTT.

The chain links TRBV19 to TRBJ2-2, with 9 bases fitting TRBD2. J was trimmed by 4 bases and V by 6 bases; bases with no gene match: 12. The CDR3 length is 17 residues. Germline values: CDR1 LNHDA, CDR2 SQIVND (reference sequence). The CDR3 reads CASRLLAGRPSTGELFF. The CDR3 nucleotides read TGTGCCAGTAGACTACTAGCGGGCCGACCGAGCACCGGGGAGCTGTTTTTT.

The V call is TRBV5-1, the J call TRBJ1-1, with D hard to call. V lost 0 bases to trimming and J lost 7 bases, with 13 bases between them. This CDR3 has 14 amino acids. The V gene's germline CDR1 is SGHRS and CDR2 YFSETQ. The CDR3 region is CASSLAAVGREAFF. In DNA form, the CDR3 reads TGCGCCAGCAGCTTGGCCGCGGTAGGTCGTGAAGCTTTCTTT.

This chain links TRBV10-3 with TRBJ2-2, with no clear D. The CDR3 is made up of 12 amino acids. Germline CDR1 ENHRY, CDR2 SYGVKD. Trimming removed 4 bases from V and 8 bases from J, with 8 bases in between. Here the CDR3 DNA reads TGTGCCATCAGTGGAGCCCCGGGGGAGCTGTTTTTT. It translates to CAISGAPGELFF.

The table lists this clone with a count of one. V is TRBV7-6 and J is TRBJ1-4; no clear D gene. CDR1 SGHVS and CDR2 FNYEAQ come from the germline V gene. CDR3 length: 14 amino acids. V was pared by 7 bases and J by 0 bases, with 9 bases between. The DNA of the CDR3 is TGTGCCAGCAACCCAGGATCAACTAATGAAAAACTGTTTTTT. Its protein is CASNPGSTNEKLFF.

The chain is built from TRBV7-3 and TRBJ2-3, with 8 bases matching TRBD2. The germline CDR1 and CDR2 sequences are SGHTA and FQGTGA. V shed 8 bases, J shed 2 bases, and the junction held 6 bases outside the gene matches. This CDR3 comprises 14 residues. CDR3 in DNA: TGTGCCAGCGCCTCCGGGGGGGCCACAGATACGCAGTATTTT. It is translated as CASASGGATDTQYF.

The chain carries TRBV7-2 and TRBJ1-1; no reliable D call. Germline CDR1 reads SGHTA; CDR2 reads FQGNSA. The V gene lost 5 bases and the J gene lost 3 bases, with 10 bases spanning the gap. The CDR3 has 13 residues. CDR3 protein: CASSPAGHTEAFF. The CDR3 DNA reads as TGTGCCAGCAGCCCCGCGGGTCACACTGAAGCTTTCTTT.

The chain uses TRBV9 and TRBJ1-5; D is perhaps TRBD1 (5 bases). This CDR3 is built from 13 residues. Germline CDR1 SGDLS, CDR2 YYNGEE. V shed 3 bases and J shed 5 bases, with 9 bases lying between them. The CDR3 loop is CASSEDTDQPQHF. The CDR3 nucleotides are TGTGCCAGCAGCGAGGACACAGATCAGCCCCAGCATTTT.

The chain uses TRBV27 and TRBJ1-6; unclear D gene. V lost 3 bases and J lost 9, with 12 bases in between. The CDR3 length is 14 residues. The germline gives CDR1 MNHEY, CDR2 SMNVEV (reference sequence). CDR3 bases: TGTGCCAGCAGTTTCCCTACGGCGGGTTCACCCCTCCACTTT. The encoded protein is CASSFPTAGSPLHF.

This CDR3 is CASSQARDRANQPQHF. CDR3 nucleotides: TGTGCCAGCAGCCAAGCCCGGGACAGGGCTAATCAGCCCCAGCATTTT. This chain links TRBV3-1 (or the pseudogene TRBV3-2) with TRBJ1-5; 9 nucleotides align to TRBD1. The V gene's germline CDR1 is LGHDT and CDR2 YNNKEL (reference sequence). The trim removed 1 base at V and 4 bases at J, leaving 5 bases unmatched. CDR3 length equals 16 residues.